This T cell receptor beta chain is drawn from a study of blood T cells in healthy people across ages (dated by TCRdb to between 2015 and 2016). For the study in its entirety: In model experiments, roughly one uniquely barcoded TCR beta cDNA molecule per two T cells was captured by template switching. The donors were divided into four age groups: young (average around 15 years), middle-aged (about 40), aged (about 62) and long-lived (roughly 88). Age-related changes in TCR beta repertoire diversity were measured in the study by deep sequencing normalized with unique cDNA molecular identifiers. The study analyzed two additional independent replicas of 1 million unique cDNA reads from the same blood draw for two donors, one aged 18 to 29 and one aged 80 or older. The paper's findings and limits, for the study overall: Compared with the aged group, the long-lived group had more naive CD4+ T cells, fewer expanded clones and increased TCR diversity, suggesting age selection. Estimates of total diversity based on one million sequenced T cells were regarded as lower bounds and as underestimates. Donor CMV infection status was unknown, potentially confounding age-related changes in expanded clonotypes. As age increased, observed TCR beta diversity per million T cells dropped in a roughly linear way, and a significant reduction was already evident by age 40. Because profiling used bulk unsorted PBMCs, naive and antigen-experienced compartments could not be compared conclusively. The percentage of naive T cells measured by flow cytometry correlated strongly with observed TCR beta diversity.

The library was made by 5' RACE. TCRdb records Illumina HiSeq 2500 as the sequencer. A second 7 to 11 cycle PCR used a sample-barcoded 5' primer and a J-beta primer mix. A unique molecular identifier was introduced onto each TCR beta cDNA molecule by a template-switch 5' adaptor carrying 12 random nucleotides. Each sample yielded at least 3 million CDR3-containing paired-end reads. First-strand cDNA synthesis was performed from all RNA using the Mint cDNA synthesis kit, with priming by a TRBC-specific oligonucleotide. All cDNA was treated with uracil-DNA glycosylase and then went through a first 18-cycle PCR with the universal primers M1SS and BC2_uni_R. The study's processing was this. For normalization, 1 million high-quality reads, each with a distinct molecular identifier, were randomly selected from each sample. Reads sharing molecular identifiers were discarded rather than binned into consensus sequences. CDR3 identification, clonotype clustering and error correction used MiTCR with a Q25 quality threshold and the strictest error-elimination algorithm. Lower-bound total TCR beta diversity was estimated with a nonparametric unseen species model using Euler transformation. The raw public reads went through TCRdb reprocessing: fastp at Q25, MiXCR clone calling, in-frame beta chains kept. Each entry is one CDR3 protein sequence, shown with its most common DNA and genes. TCRdb, rather than the study authors, made the V and J calls. This sample gives around 1,000,000 distinct CDR3 sequences in total; under 30% of them show up just once. The ten largest clones capture less than 0.85% of the sample.

Based on the germline V gene, the CDR1 and CDR2 sequences are KGHDR and SFDVKD. Reading from cysteine to phenylalanine, the CDR3 counts 16 amino acids. Only the CDR3 DNA stays, 48 bases, in frame from base 1. The junction shows trimming of 3 bases on V and 6 bases on J, and the gene matches do not reach 9 bases of it. Donors were a few dozen systemically healthy Caucasian individuals from Russia aged roughly 6 to 95 years. Each donor gave about 9.2 milliliters of peripheral blood, drawn into EDTA-treated Vacutainer tubes. Ficoll-Paque density-gradient centrifugation was used to isolate PBMCs, with at least 7 million per sample. Trizol reagent was used to extract total RNA from the PBMCs, yielding at least 6 micrograms per sample. The percentages of naive CD45RAhigh/CD27high T cells were determined by flow cytometry on a PBMC aliquot from every donor. In the case of this clonotype: Its antigen target is currently unknown. No base qualities exist here, and no much larger clone lies one base off it.

The same data also went into a second study, on T cells of mothers and their children. From the second report: Nine systemically healthy Caucasian individuals served as donors, namely three mothers together with their six children. cDNA synthesis consumed the entire amount of extracted RNA, loaded at approximately 1.4 ug RNA in each 15 ul reaction. In the second PCR, the M1S primer introduced both the sample barcodes and 2-4 random nucleotides. More than 9.5 million TCR beta CDR3 reads were obtained from each mother, and some 3 million reads were obtained from each child. In both related and unrelated pairs, thymic selection shapes the output of TCR recombination in a similar way, with inherited differences having only a minor effect. Related mother-child pairs always showed normalized repertoire overlap that was slightly higher than in unrelated mother-child pairs, though the difference was never significant. No persistent microchimeric T cell clones were found, with a detection sensitivity of around 100 clones per million clonotypes. In the study, deep NGS was used to compare the TCR beta repertoires of mothers and children, and features distinguishing related mother-child pairs from unrelated individuals were sought. The mean age was roughly 44 +/- 4 years for the mothers and around 10 +/- 4 years for the children. After adapter ligation with NEBNext reagents, the libraries were sequenced on Illumina HiSeq 2000 with 100+100 nt paired-end reads. To avoid cross-contamination, the mother libraries and the child libraries were prepared a month apart and sequenced in separate runs. Between roughly 450,000 and 2,200,000 distinct TCR beta clonotypes were identified per donor. Naive TCR beta clonotypes were estimated from low-frequency clonotypes matched to each donor's FACS-determined naive share, without sorting.

The rearranged segments are TRBV24-1 and TRBJ2-1, with 8 bases aligning to TRBD2. The source material was blood. This TCR was recovered from a girl aged 2 to 9 in good health. The sequenced DNA is TGTGCCACCAGTGATAAAAGCGGGAGAGGGTCCAATGAGCAGTTCTTC. It encodes CATSDKSGRGSNEQFF.